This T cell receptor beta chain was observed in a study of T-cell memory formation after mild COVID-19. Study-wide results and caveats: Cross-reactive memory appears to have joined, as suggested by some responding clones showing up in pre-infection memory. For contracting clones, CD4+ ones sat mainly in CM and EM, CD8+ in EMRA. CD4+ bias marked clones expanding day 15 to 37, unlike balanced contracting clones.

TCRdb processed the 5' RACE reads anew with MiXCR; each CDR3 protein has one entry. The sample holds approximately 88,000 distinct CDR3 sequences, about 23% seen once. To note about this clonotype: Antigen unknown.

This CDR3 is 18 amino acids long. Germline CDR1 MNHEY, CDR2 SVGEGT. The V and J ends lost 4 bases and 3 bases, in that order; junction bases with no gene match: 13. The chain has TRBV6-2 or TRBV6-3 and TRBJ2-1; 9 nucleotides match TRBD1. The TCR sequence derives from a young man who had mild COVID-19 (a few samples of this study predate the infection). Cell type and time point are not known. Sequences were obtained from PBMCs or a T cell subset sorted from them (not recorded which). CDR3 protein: CASSSHPSGTGHYNEQFF. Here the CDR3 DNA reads TGTGCCAGCAGTTCACACCCCTCCGGGACAGGGCACTACAATGAGCAGTTCTTC.